This is a list of T cell receptor beta chains from one sample in a study of OX40 agonist ivuxolimab in advanced cancers. Measured with immunoSEQ multiplex PCR; TCRdb has only the in-frame clones, and not every one. The sample consists of about 61,000 clones, 86% of them appearing once. The specimen comprised CD4+ or CD8+ T cells sorted from blood, sampled in a trial of the OX40 agonist ivuxolimab. The receptors derive from an adult with an advanced solid tumor such as melanoma, head and neck, liver or kidney cancer. Both conserved end residues are part of each CDR3.

CDR3	J	length	V
CATSRDPPTGVSNQPQHF	TRBJ1-5	18	TRBV15
CASSPAVGWETQYF	TRBJ2-5	14	TRBV2
CASSRTSIFDNEQFF	TRBJ2-1	15	TRBV7-8
CAAGGGRNQPQHF	TRBJ1-5	13	TRBV19
CASSLFRSEQYF	TRBJ2-7	12	TRBV7-9
CASSFTNSAMGEQYF	TRBJ2-7	15	TRBV27
CASSERRAGSHEQYF	TRBJ2-7	15	TRBV2
CASSVAPGSGDTQYF	TRBJ2-3	15	TRBV9
CASSQGGPSTDTQYF	TRBJ2-3	15	TRBV4-1
CSVLAGGTANTGELFF	TRBJ2-2	16	TRBV29-1
CASSIPGQGIDEQYF	TRBJ2-7	15	TRBV19
CAISEGAGGRGDTQYF	TRBJ2-3	16	TRBV10-3
CASSSERGAGDTQYF	TRBJ2-3	15	TRBV5-1
CASSQGQGGEKLFF	TRBJ1-4	14	TRBV7-8
CASSSDRGEQYF	TRBJ2-5	12	TRBV10-2
CASSQPPGASGTYEQFF	TRBJ2-1	17	TRBV4-1
CASSPTRNQPQHF	TRBJ1-5	13	TRBV9
CASSLEQAGNEQFF	TRBJ2-1	14	TRBV5-1
CAWSVGLNGDEQFF	TRBJ2-1	14	TRBV30
CASSSPWGEPHNEQFF	TRBJ2-1	16	TRBV7-2
CASSLPTGTGKGYTF	TRBJ1-2	15	TRBV18
CATSRGGTGSYNEQFF	TRBJ2-1	16	TRBV15
CASSSDRLNEKLFF	TRBJ1-4	14	TRBV28
CSARRGASTEAFF	TRBJ1-1	13	TRBV29-1
CAWTKGGAEAFF	TRBJ1-1	12	TRBV30
CAISSSLQGMKEEKLFF	TRBJ1-4	17	TRBV10-3
CASSATGPADTGELFF	TRBJ2-2	16	TRBV11-3
CASSHLGQGGGNTEAFF	TRBJ1-1	17	TRBV27
CAVRGGEETQYF	TRBJ2-5	12	TRBV10-3
CASSPEWGLETQYF	TRBJ2-5	14	TRBV18
CASSVEGTSGSLYTQYF	TRBJ2-3	17	TRBV9
CASSWDGYNEQFF	TRBJ2-1	13	TRBV23-1
CASSLGGGPSTDTQYF	TRBJ2-3	16	TRBV7-6
CASSIVQGAIQETQYF	TRBJ2-5	16	TRBV7-2
CASSFGQEAFF	TRBJ1-1	11	TRBV7-8
CAISAGAGGGTDTQYF	TRBJ2-3	16	TRBV10-3
CASSVLGTVSNQPQHF	TRBJ1-5	16	TRBV2
CASSQSGGLHQPQHF	TRBJ1-5	15	TRBV6-1
CAWSVLDEQFF	TRBJ2-1	11	TRBV30